This T cell receptor beta chain emerged from a study of blood T cell repertoires in COVID-19. Whole-study context: The United States, Italy and Spain provided the acute and convalescent COVID-19 samples. T cells, B-cell-depleted T cells, or PBMCs provided the cDNA or gDNA that served as material.

Produced via immunoSEQ multiplex PCR; TCRdb's table is partial and in-frame only. The table has approximately 45,000 clones, approximately 89% seen once; the top ten hold 1% to 1.5%. The CDR3 extends over 19 amino acids. The germline CDR1 and CDR2 sequences are MNHEY and SMNVEV (reference sequence). V dropped 2 bases and J dropped 0; count of bases not matched to a gene: 8. A single count supports this clone. The sequenced material came from peripheral blood. The V call is TRBV27, the J call TRBJ1-4; TRBD1 agrees at 11 bases. This clonotype was sampled from a woman aged 40 to 50 with acute or convalescent COVID-19. The CDR3 DNA follows: TGTGCCAGCAGTTTACGGCCTTTGGACAGGGGGCCAACTAATGAAAAACTGTTTTTT. As protein: CASSLRPLDRGPTNEKLFF.